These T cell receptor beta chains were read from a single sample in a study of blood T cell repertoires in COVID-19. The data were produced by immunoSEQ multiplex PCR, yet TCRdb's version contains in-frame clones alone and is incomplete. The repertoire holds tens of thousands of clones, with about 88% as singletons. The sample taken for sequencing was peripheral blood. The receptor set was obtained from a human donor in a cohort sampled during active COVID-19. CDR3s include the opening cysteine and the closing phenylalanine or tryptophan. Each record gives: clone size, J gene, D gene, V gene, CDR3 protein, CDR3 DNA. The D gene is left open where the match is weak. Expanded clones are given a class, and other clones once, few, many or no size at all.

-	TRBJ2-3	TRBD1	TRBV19	CASNTPGQGTDTQYF	TGTGCCAGTAACACTCCGGGACAGGGAACAGATACGCAGTATTTT
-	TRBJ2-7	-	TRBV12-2	CASRLADRFGIRGGPPYEQYF	TGTGCAAGTCGCTTAGCAGATAGGTTCGGGATCCGGGGGGGGCCACCCTACGAGCAGTACTTC
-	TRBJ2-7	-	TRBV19	CASSVGLRGEQYF	TGTGCCAGTAGTGTCGGGCTTCGGGGCGAGCAGTACTTC
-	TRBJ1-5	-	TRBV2	CASRPGGSNQPQHF	TGTGCCAGCAGGCCTGGAGGGAGCAATCAGCCCCAGCATTTT
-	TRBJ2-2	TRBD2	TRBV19	CASRPLAAVTGELFF	TGTGCCAGTAGGCCACTAGCGGCGGTAACCGGGGAGCTGTTTTTT
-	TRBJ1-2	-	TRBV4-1	CASSDNQGAVYGYTF	TGCGCCAGCAGCGACAACCAGGGTGCCGTGTATGGCTACACCTTC
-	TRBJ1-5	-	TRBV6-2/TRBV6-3	CASSPQAFGFYSNQPQHF	TGTGCCAGCAGTCCACAGGCGTTTGGTTTTTATAGCAATCAGCCCCAGCATTTT
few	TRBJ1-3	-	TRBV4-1	CASSPVVQGGNTIYF	TGCGCCAGCAGCCCAGTAGTTCAGGGTGGAAACACCATATATTTT
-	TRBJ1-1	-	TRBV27	CASSLARGTEAFF	TGTGCCAGCAGTTTGGCCAGGGGCACTGAAGCTTTCTTT
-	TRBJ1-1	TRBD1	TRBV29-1	CSVADREYTEAFF	TGCAGCGTTGCGGACAGGGAGTACACTGAAGCTTTCTTT
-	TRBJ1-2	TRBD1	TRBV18	CASSSTGASNYGYTF	TGTGCCAGCTCGTCTACAGGGGCGTCTAACTATGGCTACACCTTC
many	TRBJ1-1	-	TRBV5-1	CASSRRGATEAFF	TGCGCCAGCAGCCGGCGGGGCGCCACTGAAGCTTTCTTT
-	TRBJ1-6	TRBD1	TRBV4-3	CASSQDRGQTLSPLHF	TGCGCCAGCAGCCAAGACCGGGGACAGACGCTTTCACCCCTCCACTTT
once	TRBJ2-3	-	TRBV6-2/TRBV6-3	CASSYAGASDTQYF	TGTGCCAGCAGTTACGCGGGGGCCTCAGATACGCAGTATTTT
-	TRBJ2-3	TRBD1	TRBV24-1	CATSEAGTGRTDTQYF	TGTGCCACCAGTGAGGCCGGGACAGGGCGGACAGATACGCAGTATTTT
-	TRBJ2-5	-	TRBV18	CASSPRRETQYF	TGTGCCAGCTCACCACGCCGGGAGACCCAGTACTTC
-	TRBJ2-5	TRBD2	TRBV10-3	CAISEGLAGIETQYF	TGTGCCATCAGTGAGGGACTAGCGGGAATTGAGACCCAGTACTTC
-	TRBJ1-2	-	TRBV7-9	CASSLDSFYGYTF	TGTGCCAGCAGCTTAGACAGCTTCTATGGCTACACCTTC
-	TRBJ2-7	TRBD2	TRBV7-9	CASSPSGGTYEQYF	TGTGCCAGCAGCCCTAGCGGGGGCACCTACGAGCAGTACTTC
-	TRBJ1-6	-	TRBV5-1	CASSLATAYNSPLHF	TGCGCCAGCAGCTTGGCTACAGCCTATAATTCACCCCTCCACTTT
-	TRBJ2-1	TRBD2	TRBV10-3	CAISGGGGRAGNEQFF	TGTGCCATCAGTGGCGGGGGCGGGAGGGCCGGAAATGAGCAGTTCTTC
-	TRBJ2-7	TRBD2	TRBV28	CASSDRTSGYSYEQYF	TGTGCCAGCAGCGATAGGACTAGCGGGTACTCCTACGAGCAGTACTTC
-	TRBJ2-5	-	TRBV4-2	CASSQEGRTAQETQYF	TGTGCCAGCAGCCAAGAGGGCAGGACAGCGCAAGAGACCCAGTACTTC
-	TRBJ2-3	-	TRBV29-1	CSVLRAGSTDTQYF	TGCAGCGTCCTTCGGGCGGGGAGCACAGATACGCAGTATTTT
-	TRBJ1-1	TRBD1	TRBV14	CASSLQLGQGAAEAFF	TGTGCCAGCAGCCTCCAATTGGGACAGGGGGCAGCTGAAGCTTTCTTT
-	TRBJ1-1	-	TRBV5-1	CASSLAGAGNTEAFF	TGCGCCAGCAGCTTGGCGGGTGCGGGGAACACTGAAGCTTTCTTT
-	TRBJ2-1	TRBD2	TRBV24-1	CATSGTSGISGPYEQFF	TGTGCCACCAGTGGGACTAGCGGGATCTCAGGCCCCTATGAGCAGTTCTTC
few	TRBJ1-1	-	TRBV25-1	CASSGIWGGTEAFF	TGTGCCAGCAGTGGCATCTGGGGGGGTACTGAAGCTTTCTTT
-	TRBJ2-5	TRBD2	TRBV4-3	CASSPRTSGGETQYF	TGCGCCAGCAGCCCACGGACTAGCGGGGGGGAGACCCAGTACTTC
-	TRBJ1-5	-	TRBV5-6	CASSPSTGKPQHF	TGTGCCAGCAGCCCGAGCACGGGGAAACCCCAGCATTTT
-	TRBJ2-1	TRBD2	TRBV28	CASSPLGLATYNEQFF	TGTGCCAGCAGTCCTTTGGGACTAGCGACCTACAATGAGCAGTTCTTC
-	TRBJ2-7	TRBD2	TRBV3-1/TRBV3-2	CASSQAREGSYEQYF	TGTGCCAGCAGCCAAGCACGGGAGGGCTCCTACGAGCAGTACTTC
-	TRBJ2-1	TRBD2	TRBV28	CASSLGTSGYNEQFF	TGTGCCAGCAGTTTAGGGACTAGCGGGTACAATGAGCAGTTCTTC
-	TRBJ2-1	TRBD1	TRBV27	CASSSQADRAFYNEQFF	TGTGCCAGCAGTTCACAAGCGGACAGGGCTTTTTACAATGAGCAGTTCTTC
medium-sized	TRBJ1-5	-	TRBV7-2	CASSLYRGQPQHF	TGTGCCAGCAGCTTATATAGGGGGCAGCCCCAGCATTTT
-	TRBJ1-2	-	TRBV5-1	CASSPGPGGYGYTF	TGCGCCAGCAGCCCCGGACCGGGAGGCTATGGCTACACCTTC
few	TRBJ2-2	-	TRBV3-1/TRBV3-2	CASSHRQGSSPGELFF	TGTGCCAGCAGCCACAGGCAGGGTTCCAGTCCCGGGGAGCTGTTTTTT
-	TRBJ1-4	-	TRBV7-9	CASSRGGEEKLFF	TGTGCCAGCAGCAGGGGGGGAGAAGAAAAACTGTTTTTT
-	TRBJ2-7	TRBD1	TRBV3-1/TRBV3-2	CASGQVPLTGTGVYEQYF	TGTGCCAGCGGCCAAGTCCCACTAACCGGGACAGGGGTCTACGAGCAGTACTTC
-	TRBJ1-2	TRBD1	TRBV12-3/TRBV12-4	CASSRDRESPYTF	TGTGCCAGCAGTAGGGACAGGGAAAGTCCCTACACCTTC
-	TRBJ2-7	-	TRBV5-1	CASSPGDTRSYEQYF	TGCGCCAGCAGCCCTGGGGACACCCGCTCCTACGAGCAGTACTTC
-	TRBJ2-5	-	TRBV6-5	CASFKRGSAYATQYF	TGTGCCAGCTTTAAAAGGGGGTCTGCGTATGCGACCCAGTACTTC
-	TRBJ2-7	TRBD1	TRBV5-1	CASSSRGGSEQYF	TGCGCCAGCAGCTCCAGAGGGGGCAGCGAGCAGTACTTC
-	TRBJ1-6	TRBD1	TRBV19	CASSAVGTGQGNSPLHF	TGTGCCAGTAGCGCTGTTGGGACAGGCCAAGGAAATTCACCCCTCCACTTT
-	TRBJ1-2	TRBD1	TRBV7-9	CASSSSGQKNYGYTF	TGTGCCAGCAGCTCCTCGGGACAGAAAAACTATGGCTACACCTTC
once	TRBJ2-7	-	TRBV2	CASSEVGREQYF	TGTGCCAGCAGTGAAGTGGGGCGCGAGCAGTACTTC
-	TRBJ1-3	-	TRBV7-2	CASSLYRAGNTIYF	TGTGCCAGCAGCTTATACAGGGCCGGAAACACCATATATTTT
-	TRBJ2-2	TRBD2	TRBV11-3	CASSSSGSDTGELFF	TGTGCCAGCAGCAGTAGCGGGAGCGACACCGGGGAGCTGTTTTTT
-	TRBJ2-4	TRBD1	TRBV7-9	CASSSGQGAKNIQYF	TGTGCCAGCAGCTCCGGACAGGGGGCCAAAAACATTCAGTACTTC
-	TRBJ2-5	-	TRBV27	CASSPLRDLRETQYF	TGTGCCAGCAGTCCCCTCCGGGATCTGCGAGAGACCCAGTACTTC
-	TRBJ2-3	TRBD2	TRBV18	CASSPVPTSGGSGDTQYF	TGTGCCAGCTCACCGGTCCCGACTAGCGGGGGATCGGGCGATACGCAGTATTTT
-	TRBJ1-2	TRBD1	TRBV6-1	CASSEAQGENYGYTF	TGTGCCAGCAGTGAAGCCCAGGGGGAGAACTATGGCTACACCTTC
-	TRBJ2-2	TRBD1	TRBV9	CASSVPGQGDTGELFF	TGTGCCAGCAGCGTTCCGGGACAGGGGGACACCGGGGAGCTGTTTTTT
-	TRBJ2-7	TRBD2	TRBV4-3	CASSRTSGGTPDEQYF	TGCGCCAGCAGCAGGACTAGCGGGGGGACGCCTGACGAGCAGTACTTC
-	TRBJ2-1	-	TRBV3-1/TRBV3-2	CASSQDHPGKDEQFF	TGTGCCAGCAGCCAAGATCACCCGGGTAAGGATGAGCAGTTCTTC
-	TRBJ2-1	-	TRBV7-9	CASSLGGRGNEQFF	TGTGCCAGCAGCTTGGGTGGCAGGGGCAATGAGCAGTTCTTC
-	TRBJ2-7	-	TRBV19	CASSIDSLTYEQYF	TGTGCCAGTAGTATAGATAGCTTGACCTATGAGCAGTACTTC